The clone carrying this TCR beta chain was picked up a small number of times. The target antigen is unknown. By way of CD45RO/CCR7/CD25/CD127/CD95/CD27, the CD4+ regulatory, stem cell-like memory, central memory and naive cells were sorted. Expressed TCRB transcripts were sequenced because the entire RNA isolate underwent reverse transcription. Naive, central memory and regulatory T cell samples averaged roughly 4 million reads. Data came from immunoSEQ multiplex PCR; TCRdb stores just in-frame clones and leaves some out. The sample shows 400,000 to 600,000 clones, roughly 31% of them seen only once. The CDR3 has 12 amino acids. V was trimmed by 0 bases and J by 3 bases, leaving 3 bases between them. Germline CDR1 SGHRS, CDR2 YFSETQ. The sample originates from a study of beta chain features in type 1 diabetes. Study-wide results and limits: People with Type 1 diabetes carried modestly yet significantly shorter TCRB CDR3s in all four CD4+ subsets. High-TCR-expressing cells could be over-represented by cDNA sequencing.

The sequenced sample consisted of naive CD4+ T cells from blood. The receptor's source is a young man in good health. The chain uses TRBV5-1 and TRBJ1-2; D is unclear. CDR3 sequence: CASSLDHYGYTF. The CDR3 nucleotides are TGCGCCAGCAGCTTGGACCACTATGGCTACACCTTC.